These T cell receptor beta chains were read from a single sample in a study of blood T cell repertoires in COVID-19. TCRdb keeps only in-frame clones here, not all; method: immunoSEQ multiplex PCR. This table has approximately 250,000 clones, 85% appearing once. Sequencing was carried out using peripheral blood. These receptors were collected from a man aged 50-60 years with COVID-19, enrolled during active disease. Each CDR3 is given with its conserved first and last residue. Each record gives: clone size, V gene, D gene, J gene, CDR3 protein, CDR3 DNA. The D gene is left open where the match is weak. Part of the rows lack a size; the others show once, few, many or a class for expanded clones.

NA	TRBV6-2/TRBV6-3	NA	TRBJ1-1	CASSPGVYTEAFF	TGTGCCAGCAGTCCGGGGGTCTACACTGAAGCTTTCTTT
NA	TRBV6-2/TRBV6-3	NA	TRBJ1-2	CASSDPRGYGYTF	TGTGCCAGCAGTGACCCCAGGGGCTATGGCTACACCTTC
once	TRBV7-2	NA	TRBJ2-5	CASSGQEGGGETQYF	TGTGCCAGCAGCGGACAGGAGGGGGGTGGGGAGACCCAGTACTTC
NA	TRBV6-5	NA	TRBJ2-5	CASSLERWETQYF	TGTGCCAGCAGTCTCGAACGGTGGGAGACCCAGTACTTC
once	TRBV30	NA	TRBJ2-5	CAWSPTEETQYF	TGTGCCTGGAGTCCGACAGAAGAGACCCAGTACTTC
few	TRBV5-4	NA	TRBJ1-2	CASTIQVPNYGYTF	TGTGCCAGCACAATACAGGTCCCTAACTATGGCTACACCTTC
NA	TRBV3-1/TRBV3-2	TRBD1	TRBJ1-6	CASSRQGVYSPLHF	TGTGCCAGCAGCCGACAGGGGGTCTATTCACCCCTCCACTTT
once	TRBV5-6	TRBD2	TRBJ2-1	CATAGASGGAFVDEQFF	TGTGCCACCGCCGGGGCTAGCGGGGGGGCCTTCGTCGATGAGCAGTTCTTC
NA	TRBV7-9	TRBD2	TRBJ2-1	CASSLGGGAEVEQFF	TGTGCCAGCAGCTTAGGCGGGGGGGCCGAGGTTGAGCAGTTCTTC
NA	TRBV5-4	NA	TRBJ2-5	CASSLDTGETQYF	TGTGCCAGCAGCTTGGATACGGGAGAGACCCAGTACTTC
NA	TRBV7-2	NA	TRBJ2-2	CASSQLGLGELFF	TGTGCCAGCAGCCAACTAGGTCTCGGGGAGCTGTTTTTT
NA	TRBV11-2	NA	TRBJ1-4	CASSLVGAREKLFF	TGTGCCAGCAGCTTAGTGGGGGCCCGGGAAAAACTGTTTTTT
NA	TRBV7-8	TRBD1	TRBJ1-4	CASSKDRGREKLFF	TGTGCCAGCAGCAAAGACAGGGGGCGAGAAAAACTGTTTTTT
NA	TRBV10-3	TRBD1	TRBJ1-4	CAIGGQGNEKLFF	TGTGCCATCGGAGGACAGGGTAATGAAAAACTGTTTTTT
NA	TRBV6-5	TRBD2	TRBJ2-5	CASQGRGGSQETQYF	TGTGCCAGCCAGGGGCGGGGGGGGAGCCAAGAGACCCAGTACTTC
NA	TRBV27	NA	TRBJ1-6	CASSSSGVNPYNSPLHF	TGTGCCAGCAGTTCCTCGGGGGTCAACCCCTATAATTCACCCCTCCACTTT
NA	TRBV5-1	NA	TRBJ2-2	CASSAASTGNAGELFF	TGCGCCAGCAGCGCGGCCTCTACAGGAAACGCCGGGGAGCTGTTTTTT